The source of this TCR beta chain is a study of PD-L1 blockade in urothelial cancer. Overall study: Starting around 2014, patients were given atezolizumab (1,200 mg intravenously every 3 weeks).

Time point: peripheral blood 6 weeks after treatment start. Pretreatment and on-treatment samples were taken, numbering 1 to 8 per patient. There are 11 residues in the CDR3. Trimming stripped 5 bases from V and 7 bases from J, with 6 bases between. CDR1 MNHNY and CDR2 SVGAGI come from the germline V gene (reference sequence). Measured with immunoSEQ multiplex PCR; TCRdb has only the in-frame clones, and not every one. This sample yields fewer than 25,000 clones, of which roughly four fifths are seen a single time; under 2% belongs to the top ten. V is TRBV6-6 and J is TRBJ2-1, with no clear D. The specimen was PBMCs, collected around atezolizumab (anti-PD-L1) treatment. This sequence originates from a man in his fifties or sixties with urothelial cancer. The CDR3 sequence is CASSTGNEQFF. CDR3 nucleotides: TGTGCCAGCAGTACCGGGAATGAGCAGTTCTTC.